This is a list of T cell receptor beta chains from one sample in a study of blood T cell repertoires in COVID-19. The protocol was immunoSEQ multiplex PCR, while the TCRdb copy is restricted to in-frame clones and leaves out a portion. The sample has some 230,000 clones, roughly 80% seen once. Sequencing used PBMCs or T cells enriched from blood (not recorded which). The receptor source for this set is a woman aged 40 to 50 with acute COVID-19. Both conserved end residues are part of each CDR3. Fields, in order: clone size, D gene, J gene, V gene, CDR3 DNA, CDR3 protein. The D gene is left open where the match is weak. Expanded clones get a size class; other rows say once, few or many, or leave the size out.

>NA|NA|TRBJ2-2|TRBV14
TGTGCCAGCAAAAGGACAGATAACACCGGGGAGCTGTTTTTT
CASKRTDNTGELFF
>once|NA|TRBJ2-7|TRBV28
TGTGCCAGCAGTTCTGGGCTCTACGAGCAGTACTTC
CASSSGLYEQYF
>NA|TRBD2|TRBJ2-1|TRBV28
TGTGCCAGCAGTCCGCCCTGGACTAGCGGGAGGACGCGGAATGAGCAGTTCTTC
CASSPPWTSGRTRNEQFF
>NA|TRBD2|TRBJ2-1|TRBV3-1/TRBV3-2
TGTGCCAGTAGCCCGGGGACTAGCGGGTACAATGAGCAGTTCTTC
CASSPGTSGYNEQFF
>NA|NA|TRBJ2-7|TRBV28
TGTGCCAGCAGTTTCGCGGGGAGAAAGTACGAGCAGTACTTC
CASSFAGRKYEQYF
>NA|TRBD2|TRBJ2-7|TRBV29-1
TGCAGCATTCGGAGTAGCGGGGCATCCGAGCAGTACTTC
CSIRSSGASEQYF
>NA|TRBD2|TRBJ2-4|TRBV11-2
TGTGCCAGCAGCTTTACTAGCGGAGAAAACATTCAGTACTTC
CASSFTSGENIQYF
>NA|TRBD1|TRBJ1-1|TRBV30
TGTGCCTGGAGTGACGGGACAGGGGGCCTCATGAACACTGAAGCTTTCTTT
CAWSDGTGGLMNTEAFF
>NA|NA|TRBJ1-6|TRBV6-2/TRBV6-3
TGTGCCAGCAGCCAAATCGGACAGTATAATTCACCCCTCCACTTT
CASSQIGQYNSPLHF
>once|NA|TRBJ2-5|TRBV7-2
TGTGCCAGCAGCTTAGCGCATTCCCTAGCCGGGTACTTC
CASSLAHSLAGYF
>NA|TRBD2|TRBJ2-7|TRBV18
TGTGCCAGCTCAAACTCTAGCGGGGTGCGCTCCTACGAGCAGTACTTC
CASSNSSGVRSYEQYF
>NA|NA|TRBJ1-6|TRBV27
TGTGCCAGCAGTCCCTTTTCAGTGTCCAATTCACCCCTCCACTTT
CASSPFSVSNSPLHF
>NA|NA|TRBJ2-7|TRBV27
TGTGCCAGCAGGAACAGGGAAAAGTACTTC
CASRNREKYF
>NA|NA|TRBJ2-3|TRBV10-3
TGTGCCACCAAGGGGGAAAGCACAGATACGCAGTATTTT
CATKGESTDTQYF
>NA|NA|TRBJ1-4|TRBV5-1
TGCGCCAGCAGCCATCAGGGGTTGACGGAAAAACTGTTTTTT
CASSHQGLTEKLFF
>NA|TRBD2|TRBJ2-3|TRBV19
TGTGCCAGTAGTACCCCCAAGACTAGCCTAGATACGCAGTATTTT
CASSTPKTSLDTQYF
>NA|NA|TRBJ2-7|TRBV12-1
TGTGCCAGCAGTGCAGGGTCGGGCGGCAACTACGAGCAGTACTTC
CASSAGSGGNYEQYF
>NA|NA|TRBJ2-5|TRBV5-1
TGCGCCAGCAGCTCCGAGACACCATCCTGGGAGACCCAGTACTTC
CASSSETPSWETQYF
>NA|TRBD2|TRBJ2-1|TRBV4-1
TGCGCCAGCAGCCCGGACCCTAGCGGGAGCTCCTACAATGAGCAGTTCTTC
CASSPDPSGSSYNEQFF
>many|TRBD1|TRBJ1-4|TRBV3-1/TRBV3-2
TGTGCCAGCACCCTCTCACAGGGGGCGCGAAGAGGAAAACTGTTTTTT
CASTLSQGARRGKLFF
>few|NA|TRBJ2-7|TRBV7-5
TGTGCCAGAAGGTTAGACACGACCTACGAGCAGTACTTC
CARRLDTTYEQYF
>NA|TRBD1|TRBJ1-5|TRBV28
TGTGCCAGCAGTGGGGGGACAGCCCGAGACAGCAATCAGCCCCAGCATTTT
CASSGGTARDSNQPQHF
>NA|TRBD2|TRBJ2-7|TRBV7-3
TGTGCCAGCAGCCCGCAGACTAGCGGGGTGGGGGAGCAGTACTTC
CASSPQTSGVGEQYF
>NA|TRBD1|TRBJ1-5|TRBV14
TGTGCCAGCAGCCAAGGGGGGGTACAGGGGCATCAGCCCCAGCATTTT
CASSQGGVQGHQPQHF
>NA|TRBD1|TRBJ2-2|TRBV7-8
TGTGCCAGCAGCCCTGGGACAGGGGGCATGAGCACCGGGGAGCTGTTTTTT
CASSPGTGGMSTGELFF
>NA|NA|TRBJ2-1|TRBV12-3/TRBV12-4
TGTGCCAGCAGCCAATACAGTGAGCAGTTCTTC
CASSQYSEQFF
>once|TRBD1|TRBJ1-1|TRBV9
TGTGCCAGCAGCGCATCAAACACAGGGGGCACTGAAGCTTTCTTT
CASSASNTGGTEAFF
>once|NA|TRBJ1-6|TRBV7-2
TGTGCCAGCAGCCCGACCCGGAGTTCACCCCTCCACTTT
CASSPTRSSPLHF
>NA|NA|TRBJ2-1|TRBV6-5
TGTGCCAGCATCTCCTGGACAGAGTACAATGAGCAGTTCTTC
CASISWTEYNEQFF
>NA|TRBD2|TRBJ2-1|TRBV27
TGTGCCAGCAGTTTATTGACTAGCGGGAGGAGGGGTGAGCAGTTCTTC
CASSLLTSGRRGEQFF
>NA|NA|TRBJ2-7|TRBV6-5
TGTGCCAGCAGAGTACAGGGGAGGGAGCAGTACTTC
CASRVQGREQYF
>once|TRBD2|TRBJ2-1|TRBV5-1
TGCGCCAGCAGCTTGGTTGGGACTAGCAATGAGCAGTTCTTC
CASSLVGTSNEQFF
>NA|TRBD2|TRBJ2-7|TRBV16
TGTGCCAGCAGCCAATATGGGACTAGCGGGGGGGCGGCCTACGAGCAGTACTTC
CASSQYGTSGGAAYEQYF
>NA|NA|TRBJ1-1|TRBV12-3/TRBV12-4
TGTGCCAGCAGTTTTGTCCATAACACTGAAGCTTTCTTT
CASSFVHNTEAFF
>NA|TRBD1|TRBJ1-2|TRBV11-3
TGTGCCAGCAGATCACAGGGGCTCAATGGCTACACCTTC
CASRSQGLNGYTF
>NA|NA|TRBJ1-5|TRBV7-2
TGTGCCAGCAGCCCACTGACAGGCTTTAGCAATCAGCCCCAGCATTTT
CASSPLTGFSNQPQHF
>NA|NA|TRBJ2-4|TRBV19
TGTGCCAGTAGTTTAGGCGGGACAGCGAACATTCAGTACTTC
CASSLGGTANIQYF
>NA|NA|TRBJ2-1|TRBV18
TGTGCCAGCTCCTCCAACCAGTACAATGAGCAGTTCTTC
CASSSNQYNEQFF
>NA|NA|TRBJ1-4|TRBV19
TGTGCCAGTAGTGAACAGGTGGAATTAAATGAAAAACTGTTTTTT
CASSEQVELNEKLFF
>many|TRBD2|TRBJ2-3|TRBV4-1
TGCGCCAGCAGGGCCGGGACTAGCGGGAGGGGCAGCACAGATACGCAGTATTTT
CASRAGTSGRGSTDTQYF
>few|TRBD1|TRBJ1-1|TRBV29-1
TGCAGCGGCAAGACACAGGGGACTGAAGCTTTCTTT
CSGKTQGTEAFF
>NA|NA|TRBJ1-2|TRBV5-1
TGCGCCAGCAGCTTGACAGGGTCCTATGGCTACACCTTC
CASSLTGSYGYTF